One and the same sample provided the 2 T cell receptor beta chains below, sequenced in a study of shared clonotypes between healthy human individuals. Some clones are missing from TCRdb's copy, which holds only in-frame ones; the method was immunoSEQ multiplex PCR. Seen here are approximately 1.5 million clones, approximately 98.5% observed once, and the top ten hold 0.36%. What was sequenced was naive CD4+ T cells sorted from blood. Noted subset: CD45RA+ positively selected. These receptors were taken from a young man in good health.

The CDR3 here is CASSQRGTGGGRDGYTF. CDR3 coding DNA: TGTGCCAGCAGCCAACGGGGGACAGGGGGCGGTCGGGATGGCTACACCTTC. The J gene is TRBJ1-2, the V gene TRBV14, with 12 bases that match TRBD1. The CDR3 is made up of 17 amino acids. Germline V gene data show CDR1 as SGHDN and CDR2 as FVKESK. V dropped 2 bases and J dropped 6; count of bases not matched to a gene: 10.

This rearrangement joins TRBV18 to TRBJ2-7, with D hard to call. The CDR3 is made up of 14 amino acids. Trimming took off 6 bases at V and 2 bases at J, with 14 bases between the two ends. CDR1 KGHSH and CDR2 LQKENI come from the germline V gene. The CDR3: CASSLSLDAYEQYF. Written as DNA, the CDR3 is TGTGCCAGCTCGCTCAGTTTGGATGCCTACGAGCAGTACTTC.